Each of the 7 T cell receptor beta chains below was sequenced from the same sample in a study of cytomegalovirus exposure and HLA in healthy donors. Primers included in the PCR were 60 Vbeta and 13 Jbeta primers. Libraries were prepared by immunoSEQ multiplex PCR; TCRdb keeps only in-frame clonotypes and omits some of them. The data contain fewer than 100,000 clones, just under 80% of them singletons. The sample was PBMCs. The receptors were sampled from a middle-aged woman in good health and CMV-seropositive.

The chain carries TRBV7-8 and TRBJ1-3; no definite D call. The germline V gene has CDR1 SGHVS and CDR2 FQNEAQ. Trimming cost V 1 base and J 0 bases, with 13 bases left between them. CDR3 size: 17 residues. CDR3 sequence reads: CASSLVRSGVSGNTIYF. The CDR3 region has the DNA TGTGCCAGCAGCTTAGTTCGTAGTGGAGTCTCTGGAAACACCATATATTTT.

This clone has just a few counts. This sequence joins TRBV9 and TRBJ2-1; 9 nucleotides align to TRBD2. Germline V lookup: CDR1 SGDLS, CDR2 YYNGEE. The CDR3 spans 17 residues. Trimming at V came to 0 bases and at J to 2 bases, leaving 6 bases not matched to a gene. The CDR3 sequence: CASSVDHPSGTYNEQFF. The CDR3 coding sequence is TGTGCCAGCAGCGTAGACCACCCTAGCGGGACCTACAATGAGCAGTTCTTC.

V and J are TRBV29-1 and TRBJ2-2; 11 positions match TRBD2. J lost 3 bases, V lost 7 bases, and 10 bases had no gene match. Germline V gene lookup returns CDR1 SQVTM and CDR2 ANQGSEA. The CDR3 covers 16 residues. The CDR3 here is CSARGGLAVDTGELFF. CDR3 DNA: TGCAGCGCCAGAGGGGGACTAGCGGTTGACACCGGGGAGCTGTTTTTT.

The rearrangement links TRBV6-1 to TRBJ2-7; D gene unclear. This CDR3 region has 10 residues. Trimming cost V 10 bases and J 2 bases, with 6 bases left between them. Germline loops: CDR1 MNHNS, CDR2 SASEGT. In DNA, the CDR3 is TGTGCCACCCAAACCTACGAGCAGTACTTC. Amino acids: CATQTYEQYF.

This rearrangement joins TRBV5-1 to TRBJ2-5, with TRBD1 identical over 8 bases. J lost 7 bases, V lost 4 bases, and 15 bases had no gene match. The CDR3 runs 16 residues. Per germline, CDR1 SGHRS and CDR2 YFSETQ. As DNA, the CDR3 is TGCGCCAGCAGCCCGACGGGACAGGTCGGGTCGCGGACCCAGTACTTC. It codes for CASSPTGQVGSRTQYF.

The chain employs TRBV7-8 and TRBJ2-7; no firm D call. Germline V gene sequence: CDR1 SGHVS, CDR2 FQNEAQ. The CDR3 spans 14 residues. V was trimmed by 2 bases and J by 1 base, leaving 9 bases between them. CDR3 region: CASSLLAQSYEQYF. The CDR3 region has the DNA TGTGCCAGCAGCTTATTGGCACAGTCCTACGAGCAGTACTTC. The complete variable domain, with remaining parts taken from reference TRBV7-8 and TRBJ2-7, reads GAGVSQSPRYKVAKRGQDVALRCDPISGHVSLFWYQQALGQGPEFLTYFQNEAQLDKSGLPSDRFFAERPEGSVSTLKIQRTQQEDSAVYLCASSLLAQSYEQYFGPGTRLTVT.

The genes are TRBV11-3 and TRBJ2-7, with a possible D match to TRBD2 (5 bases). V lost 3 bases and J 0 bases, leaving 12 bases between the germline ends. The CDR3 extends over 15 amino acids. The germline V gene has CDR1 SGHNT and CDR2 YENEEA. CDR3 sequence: CASSFSGPSSYEQYF. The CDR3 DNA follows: TGTGCCAGCAGCTTCAGCGGCCCTAGCTCCTACGAGCAGTACTTC.